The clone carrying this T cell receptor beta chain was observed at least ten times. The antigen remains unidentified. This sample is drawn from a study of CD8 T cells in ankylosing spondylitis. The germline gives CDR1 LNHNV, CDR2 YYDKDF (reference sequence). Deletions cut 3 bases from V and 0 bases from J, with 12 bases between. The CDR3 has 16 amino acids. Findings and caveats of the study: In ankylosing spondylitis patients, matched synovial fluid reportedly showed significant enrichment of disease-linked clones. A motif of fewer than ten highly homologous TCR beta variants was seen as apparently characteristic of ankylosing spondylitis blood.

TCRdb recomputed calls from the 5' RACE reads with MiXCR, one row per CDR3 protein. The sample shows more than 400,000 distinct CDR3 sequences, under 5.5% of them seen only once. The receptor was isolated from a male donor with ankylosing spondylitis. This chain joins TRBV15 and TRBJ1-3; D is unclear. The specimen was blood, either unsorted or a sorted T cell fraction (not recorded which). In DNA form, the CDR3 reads TGTGCCACCAGCAGTCTCCGCCGGAGCTCTGGAAACACCATATATTTT. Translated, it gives CATSSLRRSSGNTIYF.